These T cell receptor beta chains were read from a single sample in a study of T cells expressing NK-cell markers. No DNA is given; TCRdb re-called the 5' RACE reads and lists each CDR3 protein once. The clone table shows 300,000 to 500,000 distinct CDR3 sequences, with the ten largest holding about 10%. Sequences were obtained from blood T cells: a sorted CD56 or NKG2C T cell subset, CD4+ or CD8+ T cells, or bulk PBMC T cells (not recorded which). These receptors all stem from a woman aged 50 to 65 in good health. CDR3s include the opening cysteine and the closing phenylalanine or tryptophan. Each record gives: CDR3 protein, V gene, J gene.

CDR3aa: CASIAAAPGYNEQFF
v_gene: TRBV6-2/TRBV6-3
j_gene: TRBJ2-1

CDR3aa: CSAPLREKGEQFF
v_gene: TRBV20-1
j_gene: TRBJ2-1

CDR3aa: CASRARLAGDSYEQYF
v_gene: TRBV5-1
j_gene: TRBJ2-7

CDR3aa: CSARGEGTGFLRGYTF
v_gene: TRBV20-1
j_gene: TRBJ1-2

CDR3aa: CASSSGVAKNIQYF
v_gene: TRBV12-3/TRBV12-4
j_gene: TRBJ2-4

CDR3aa: CSVVGVKADTQYF
v_gene: TRBV20-1
j_gene: TRBJ2-3

CDR3aa: CASRWTSSDSPLHF
v_gene: TRBV6-1
j_gene: TRBJ1-6

CDR3aa: CASSEQGVNTIYF
v_gene: TRBV2
j_gene: TRBJ1-3

CDR3aa: CASSTSGPGGGADTQYF
v_gene: TRBV28
j_gene: TRBJ2-3

CDR3aa: CASSLKDSSNEQFF
v_gene: TRBV27
j_gene: TRBJ2-1

CDR3aa: CASLDSKETQYF
v_gene: TRBV7-9
j_gene: TRBJ2-5

CDR3aa: CASSSPGTSGSSYNEQFF
v_gene: TRBV12-3/TRBV12-4
j_gene: TRBJ2-1

CDR3aa: CATSDAGTGRAWETQYF
v_gene: TRBV24-1
j_gene: TRBJ2-5